A single sample is the source of the 3 T cell receptor beta chains below, sequenced in a study of shared clonotypes between healthy human individuals. Measured with immunoSEQ multiplex PCR; TCRdb has only the in-frame clones, and not every one. The table lists about 2 million clones, approximately 95% of them singletons, with 1.1% in the top ten. The naive CD8 fraction comprised CD45RO-negative cells positively selected for CCR7 and excluded terminally differentiated effector memory CD45RA+ cells. Sequenced: naive CD8+ T cells sorted from blood. These receptors were obtained from a man between 18 and 29 years old in good health.

The genes are TRBV6-6 and TRBJ2-7; D gene uncertain. Germline CDR1 MNHNY, CDR2 SVGAGI (reference sequence). The CDR3 is 12 residues long. Trimming cost V 8 bases and J 0 bases, with 8 bases left between them. This chain's CDR3 is CASGSNSYEQYF. The DNA for the CDR3 is TGTGCCAGCGGGTCGAACTCCTACGAGCAGTACTTC.

A note on this clone: Other DNA variants within this sample encode the same CDR3. The chain has TRBV27 and TRBJ1-5; D might be TRBD1 (5 bases). In germline, CDR1 is MNHEY, CDR2 SMNVEV (reference sequence). The CDR3 is 14 amino acids. V lost 2 bases, J lost 7 bases, and 12 bases lay in between. This CDR3 reads CASSLGGARQPQHF. The CDR3, as DNA: TGTGCCAGCAGTTTAGGAGGGGCAAGGCAGCCCCAGCATTTT.

This chain joins TRBV7-9 and TRBJ1-2, with D maybe TRBD1 (5 bases). The CDR3 totals 14 residues. CDR1 is SEHNR, CDR2 FQNEAQ, per germline (reference sequence). Trimming cost V 5 bases and J 6 bases, with 16 bases left between them. The CDR3 DNA reads as TGTGCCAGCAGCACTGGGGGAAGTTTGGATGGCTACACCTTC. Amino acids: CASSTGGSLDGYTF.